The 31 T cell receptor beta chains presented below share a single source sample, sequenced in a study of blood T cell repertoires in COVID-19 (dated by TCRdb to the early 2020s). The method behind the library was the immunoSEQ multiplex PCR assay. Drawn from immuneACCESS, this table holds only the in-frame rearrangements with V and J called that TCRdb kept. Clones are partly lost; checked studies trace under half to an unresolved V gene and leave the rest unexplained. The sample table shows about 64,000 clones, and 75% to 85% are seen once. The top ten clonotypes cover around 13% of the sample. The sequenced sample consisted of peripheral blood. Receptor source: a human donor in a cohort sampled during active COVID-19.

The genes are TRBV5-1 and TRBJ2-7, with TRBD1 matching over 7 bases. Germline loops: CDR1 SGHRS, CDR2 YFSETQ. The CDR3 consists of 17 residues. The trim removed 0 bases at V and 3 bases at J, leaving 12 bases unmatched. The CDR3 reads CASSLEFGQVSGYEQYF. CDR3 sequence (DNA): TGCGCCAGCAGCTTGGAATTCGGACAGGTCTCGGGCTACGAGCAGTACTTC.

This clone was recorded once. The chain joins TRBV29-1 to TRBJ1-1, with D perhaps matching TRBD1 (5 bases). V dropped 4 bases and J dropped 7 bases, with 13 bases sitting between them. The germline gives CDR1 SQVTM, CDR2 ANQGSEA. This CDR3 region has 12 residues. CDR3 sequence reads: CSVVRGEYEAFF. In nucleotides, the CDR3 is TGCAGCGTTGTGCGGGGCGAGTATGAAGCTTTCTTT.

This clone was detected only once. V is TRBV4-1 and J is TRBJ2-3; 8 bases map to TRBD1. The CDR3 consists of 15 residues. The germline V gene has CDR1 MGHRA and CDR2 YSYEKL. The V and J ends lost 4 bases and 2 bases, in that order; junction bases with no gene match: 5. The CDR3 spells CASSRQGWDTDTQYF. The CDR3 region has the DNA TGCGCCAGCAGCCGACAGGGGTGGGACACAGATACGCAGTATTTT.

CDR3 protein: CASSFGRGMSSPLHF. The CDR3 DNA reads TGTGCCAGCAGCTTTGGCAGGGGGATGAGTTCACCCCTCCACTTT. V gene TRBV7-9 combines with J gene TRBJ1-6, with TRBD1 matching over 7 bases. The CDR3 extends over 15 amino acids. Trimming at V came to 3 bases and at J to 9 bases, leaving 8 bases not matched to a gene. Germline CDR1 reads SEHNR; CDR2 reads FQNEAQ (reference sequence).

This clone occurred a few times. The J gene is TRBJ1-5, the V gene TRBV4-2; D gene ambiguous. From germline, CDR1 is LGHNA and CDR2 YNFKEQ. The ends were cut back, 4 bases at V and 1 base at J, with 11 bases in the middle. The CDR3 totals 15 residues. This CDR3 reads CASSREVWSNQPQHF. The DNA of the CDR3 is TGTGCCAGCAGCCGTGAGGTTTGGAGCAATCAGCCCCAGCATTTT.

This chain links TRBV6-6 with TRBJ1-1, with 8 bases that match TRBD1. Germline CDR1 MNHNY, CDR2 SVGAGI (reference sequence). The CDR3 is 13 residues long. V lost 2 bases and J lost 11; bases outside the gene matches: 7. The CDR3 DNA follows: TGTGCCAGCAGTTACCATAAAACAGGGGGGGCTTTCTTT. Its protein product is CASSYHKTGGAFF.

The chain employs TRBV5-6 and TRBJ1-5; maybe TRBD1 (6 bases). This CDR3 contains 17 residues. Trimming removed 0 bases from V and 0 bases from J, with 13 bases in between. Germline CDR1 reads SGHDT; CDR2 reads YYEEEE. The CDR3 sequence: CASSLARGISSNQPQHF. The CDR3, as DNA: TGTGCCAGCAGCTTGGCCAGGGGTATTTCTAGCAATCAGCCCCAGCATTTT.

The rearrangement uses TRBV7-6 and TRBJ2-5; no clear D. This CDR3 has 14 amino acids. Germline loops: CDR1 SGHVS, CDR2 FNYEAQ. Trimming removed 5 bases from V and 3 bases from J, with 13 bases in between. CDR3: CASSAPHEKETQYF. CDR3 in DNA: TGTGCCAGCAGCGCCCCCCACGAGAAAGAGACCCAGTACTTC.

The gene calls are TRBV19 and TRBJ2-7; 9 bases map to TRBD2. Germline CDR1 reads LNHDA; CDR2 reads SQIVND (reference sequence). The CDR3 has 18 residues. The trim removed 5 bases at V and 2 bases at J, leaving 16 bases unmatched. The CDR3 coding sequence is TGTGCCAGTAGTCTGACTGCTAGCGGGACTTCTCATACCTACGAGCAGTACTTC. This sequence encodes CASSLTASGTSHTYEQYF.

The chain uses TRBV2 and TRBJ1-1; possibly TRBD1 for D (6 bases). V lost 6 bases and J 4 bases, leaving 12 bases between the germline ends. Looked up from germline, CDR1 is SNHLY and CDR2 is FYNNEI. This CDR3 region has 13 residues. The CDR3 nucleotides read TGTGCCAGCAGGGCAGGGGAGGGCACTGAAGCTTTCTTT. Encoded protein: CASRAGEGTEAFF.

This clone was seen ten or more times. CDR3: CASRWDREVAEAFF. CDR3 in DNA: TGTGCCAGCAGATGGGACAGGGAAGTTGCTGAAGCTTTCTTT. The J gene is TRBJ1-1, the V gene TRBV28; TRBD1 agrees at 9 bases. This CDR3 has 14 amino acids. Germline V gene lookup returns CDR1 MDHEN and CDR2 SYDVKM. The V gene end was trimmed by 6 bases and the J gene end by 6 bases; junction bases not matched to a gene: 8.

The J gene is TRBJ1-5, the V gene TRBV6-4; no firm D call. The CDR3 is 10 amino acids. Germline V gene sequence: CDR1 MRHNA, CDR2 SNTAGT. Trimming left V 4 bases short and J 9 bases short, with 4 bases between. The CDR3 here is CASSGGPQHF. CDR3 in DNA: TGTGCCAGCAGTGGAGGGCCCCAGCATTTT.

CDR3 nucleotide sequence: TGTGCCAGCAGCTTGCGTCAGGGGGGCCTTCGGGATGAAAAACTGTTTTTT. This encodes CASSLRQGGLRDEKLFF. This sequence joins TRBV5-5 and TRBJ1-4; 7 nucleotides agree with TRBD1. The V gene end was trimmed by 1 base and the J gene end by 6 bases; junction bases not matched to a gene: 12. The CDR3 is 17 amino acids. The germline V gene encodes CDR1 SGHKS and CDR2 YYEKEE (reference sequence).

This clone was counted between two and nine times. The V gene is TRBV14, the J gene TRBJ1-1; no firm D call. Per germline, CDR1 SGHDN and CDR2 FVKESK. The CDR3 covers 14 residues. The V and J ends lost 0 bases and 7 bases respectively, with 12 bases between them. The CDR3 loop is CASSQERGDLEAFF. Here the CDR3 DNA reads TGTGCCAGCAGCCAAGAACGGGGAGACCTTGAAGCTTTCTTT.

The genes are TRBV2 and TRBJ2-5; 7 nucleotides agree with TRBD2. This CDR3 has 18 residues. The V gene end was trimmed by 1 base and the J gene end by 5 bases; junction bases not matched to a gene: 16. Germline CDR1 and CDR2: SNHLY and FYNNEI. The CDR3 bases are TGTGCCAGCAGTGAAGGCCAGGCCGTGGGGGGGACGGCCGAGACCCAGTACTTC. This translates into CASSEGQAVGGTAETQYF.

The rearrangement links TRBV5-4 to TRBJ2-2, with D possibly TRBD2 on 5 matching bases. The CDR3 spans 16 residues. Germline-derived CDR1 and CDR2 are SGHNT and YYREEE (reference sequence). The V end was cut by 0 bases, the J end by 4 bases, with 13 bases between. As DNA, the CDR3 is TGTGCCAGCAGCTTGGGGGTGGGCCGGGGCACCGGGGAGCTGTTTTTT. It codes for CASSLGVGRGTGELFF.

This clone was recorded once. The chain combines TRBV29-1 with TRBJ2-5, with TRBD1 identical over 9 bases. The V gene end was trimmed by 0 bases and the J gene end by 1 base; junction bases not matched to a gene: 3. The CDR3 has 15 residues. CDR1 and CDR2 from the germline V gene are SQVTM and ANQGSEA. The CDR3 spells CSVEEGQGRQETQYF. The CDR3 DNA is TGCAGCGTTGAAGAGGGACAGGGCCGCCAAGAGACCCAGTACTTC.

As DNA, the CDR3 is TGTGCCTGGAGTGTGGTTAGAGGGGGCGCCGGGGAGCTGTTTTTT. As protein: CAWSVVRGGAGELFF. V gene TRBV30 combines with J gene TRBJ2-2, with 7 bases identical to TRBD1. CDR1 is GTSNPN, CDR2 SVGIG, per germline (reference sequence). V dropped 0 bases and J dropped 6; count of bases not matched to a gene: 7. This CDR3 region has 15 residues.

This clone was detected only a few times. The chain has TRBV5-1 and TRBJ1-2; no clear D. The CDR3 spans 13 residues. Germline loops: CDR1 SGHRS, CDR2 YFSETQ. V was shortened by 5 bases and J by 3 bases, with 11 bases between the two germline ends. This CDR3 reads CASRPVSDYGYTF. The DNA of the CDR3 is TGCGCCAGCAGGCCAGTGAGCGACTATGGCTACACCTTC.

This clone is a singleton in its sample. The V and J genes are TRBV18 and TRBJ2-1; 10 nucleotides agree with TRBD2. The V and J ends lost 2 bases and 7 bases, in that order; junction bases with no gene match: 5. The CDR3 is 15 amino acids. CDR1 and CDR2 from the germline V gene are KGHSH and LQKENI. The DNA of the CDR3 is TGTGCCAGCTCACCAAACCAGCGGGGGGGGAATGAGCAGTTCTTC. This codes for CASSPNQRGGNEQFF.

CDR3 coding DNA: TGTGCCAGCAGTTACTTGGGGCAGGGCCAAGAGACCCAGTACTTC. Residues: CASSYLGQGQETQYF. The chain is built from TRBV6-5 and TRBJ2-5; the D gene is possibly TRBD1 (5 bases). Germline-derived CDR1 and CDR2 are MNHEY and SVGAGI. Trimming took 1 base from V and 1 from J, leaving 10 bases between them. This CDR3 spans 15 amino acids.

V gene TRBV19 combines with J gene TRBJ1-1; 7 nucleotides align to TRBD1. CDR3 length equals 14 residues. From germline, CDR1 is LNHDA and CDR2 SQIVND (reference sequence). Trimming removed 6 bases from V and 1 base from J; junction bases left unmatched: 5. CDR3 loop: CASRLGQQNTEAFF. The CDR3 DNA is TGTGCCAGTAGACTGGGACAGCAGAACACTGAAGCTTTCTTT.

The genes are TRBV3-1 (or the pseudogene TRBV3-2) and TRBJ1-5; D is unclear. Germline lookup yields CDR1 LGHDT and CDR2 YNNKEL (reference sequence). The length of the CDR3 is 18 residues. The V gene lost 2 bases and the J gene lost 1 base, with 18 bases spanning the gap. Here the CDR3 reads CASSQTRWRVGSNQPQHF. CDR3 DNA: TGTGCCAGCAGCCAAACCCGATGGAGAGTCGGAAGCAATCAGCCCCAGCATTTT.

The J gene is TRBJ2-3, the V gene TRBV3-1 (or the pseudogene TRBV3-2); 10 nucleotides agree with TRBD2. Germline lookup yields CDR1 LGHDT and CDR2 YNNKEL (reference sequence). J gave up 6 bases and V 5 bases, and 8 bases lay outside the gene matches. This CDR3 comprises 15 residues. CDR3 bases: TGTGCCAGCAGCAAGGGCAGCGGGGGGGATGATACGCAGTATTTT. It codes for CASSKGSGGDDTQYF.

The gene calls are TRBV7-9 and TRBJ1-2, with no clear D. CDR1 and CDR2 from the germline V gene are SEHNR and FQNEAQ (reference sequence). Between the trimmed V and J ends, which lost 4 bases and 5 bases, there was a span of 14 bases. The CDR3 runs 14 residues. The CDR3 coding sequence is TGTGCCAGCAGCTCTCCGGGGAGGGCATATGGCTACACCTTC. Translation: CASSSPGRAYGYTF.

The chain carries TRBV3-1 (or the pseudogene TRBV3-2) and TRBJ1-2; D perhaps matches TRBD1 (6 bases). CDR1 and CDR2 (germline): LGHDT, YNNKEL (reference sequence). The CDR3 loop spans 15 amino acids. Deletions cut 2 bases from V and 8 bases from J, with 18 bases between. The CDR3 region is CASSQNVRGAEGYTF. CDR3 sequence (DNA): TGTGCCAGCAGCCAAAATGTTCGGGGGGCGGAAGGCTACACCTTC.

The V gene is TRBV7-2, the J gene TRBJ1-5, with D unclear. This CDR3 spans 12 amino acids. CDR1 is SGHTA and CDR2 is FQGNSA in the germline V gene. V lost 4 bases and J lost 11, with 12 bases in between. The DNA of the CDR3 is TGTGCCAGCAGCTCCCGAATGGGCGCCCAGCATTTT. Its translation is CASSSRMGAQHF.

The chain joins TRBV7-2 to TRBJ2-1; TRBD1 matches at 9 bases. Germline values: CDR1 SGHTA, CDR2 FQGNSA. V shed 4 bases and J 6 bases; nucleotides not matched to a gene: 7. This CDR3 comprises 15 residues. The CDR3 DNA sequence: TGTGCCAGCAGCTCCGGGACAGGGTTTACCAATGAGCAGTTCTTC. Protein product: CASSSGTGFTNEQFF.

V and J are TRBV5-5 and TRBJ1-2, with TRBD1 matching over 7 bases. The length of the CDR3 is 13 residues. The germline CDR1 and CDR2 sequences are SGHKS and YYEKEE (reference sequence). V dropped 7 bases and J dropped 8; count of bases not matched to a gene: 11. CDR3 sequence: CASSDRVRGGYTF. As DNA, the CDR3 is TGTGCCAGCTCCGACAGGGTTCGAGGGGGCTACACCTTC.

The J gene is TRBJ2-7, the V gene TRBV7-9, with a possible D match to TRBD2 (7 bases). The germline V gene has CDR1 SEHNR and CDR2 FQNEAQ (reference sequence). The CDR3 spans 15 residues. Trimming stripped 2 bases from V and 5 bases from J, with 16 bases between. DNA for the CDR3: TGTGCCAGCAGCTTACTGGGGGGGCGCGTCAACGAGCAGTACTTC. Its translation: CASSLLGGRVNEQYF.

The V and J genes are TRBV7-2 and TRBJ1-4; D unresolved. Looked up from germline, CDR1 is SGHTA and CDR2 is FQGNSA. The CDR3 consists of 14 residues. Trimming shortened V by 1 base and J by 10 bases, and 13 bases separated the two germline ends. The CDR3 nucleotides are TGTGCCAGCAGCTTAGAAACGAGGGCCCCAAAACTGTTTTTT. This gives the protein CASSLETRAPKLFF.